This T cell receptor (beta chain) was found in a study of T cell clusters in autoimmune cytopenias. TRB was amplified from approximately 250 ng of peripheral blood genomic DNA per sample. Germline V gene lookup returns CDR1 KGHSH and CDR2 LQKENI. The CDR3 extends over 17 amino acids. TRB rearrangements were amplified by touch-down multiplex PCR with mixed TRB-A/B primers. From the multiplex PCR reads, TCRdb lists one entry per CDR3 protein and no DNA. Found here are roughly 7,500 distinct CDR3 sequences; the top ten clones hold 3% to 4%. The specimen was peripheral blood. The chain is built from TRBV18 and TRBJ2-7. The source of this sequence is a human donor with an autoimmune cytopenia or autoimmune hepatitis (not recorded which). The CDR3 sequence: CASSPPGGSGGTYEQYF. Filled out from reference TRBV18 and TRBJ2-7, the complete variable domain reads NAGVMQNPRHLVRRRGQEARLRCSPMKGHSHVYWYRQLPEEGLKFMVYLQKENIIDESGMPKERFSAEFPKEGPSILRIQQVVRGDSAAYFCASSPPGGSGGTYEQYFGPGTRLTVT.